This is a list of T cell receptor beta chains from one sample in a study of blood T cell repertoires in COVID-19. TCRdb's table, derived via immunoSEQ multiplex PCR, lists solely in-frame clones and lacks some. Of around 380,000 clones listed, 80% to 90% were seen once; the top ten hold 1% to 1.5%. The sequencing input was PBMCs or T cells enriched from blood (not recorded which). The receptors derive from a man aged 30 to 45 who had recovered from COVID-19. Each CDR3 is given with its conserved first and last residue. The D gene is left open where the match is weak. Not all rows give a size; the values are once, few, many and, for expanded clones, a class.

TRBJ1-6 TRBV5-1 - - CASSLSGQGPPYNSPLHF TGCGCCAGCAGCTTGTCGGGCCAGGGTCCCCCTTATAATTCACCCCTCCACTTT
TRBJ1-1 TRBV6-4 - - CASSDRHGNTEAFF TGTGCCAGCAGTGACCGCCACGGGAACACTGAAGCTTTCTTT
TRBJ1-6 TRBV2 - - CASSERGRGLNSPLHF TGTGCCAGCAGTGAAAGGGGGAGGGGATTAAATTCACCCCTCCACTTT
TRBJ1-6 TRBV11-2 - - CASSQDINYNSPLHF TGTGCCAGCAGCCAGGACATTAACTATAATTCACCCCTCCACTTT
TRBJ1-1 TRBV25-1 - once CASKTTGYAFF TGTGCCAGCAAAACAACAGGGTACGCTTTCTTT
TRBJ1-5 TRBV27 - few CASSYVGNQPQHF TGTGCCAGCAGTTACGTAGGCAATCAGCCCCAGCATTTT
TRBJ1-1 TRBV12-3/TRBV12-4 - - CASRRGAEAFF TGTGCCAGCAGAAGGGGCGCTGAAGCTTTCTTT
TRBJ1-1 TRBV12-3/TRBV12-4 - - CASSFMEDTEAFF TGTGCCAGCAGTTTTATGGAGGACACTGAAGCTTTCTTT
TRBJ2-3 TRBV11-2 - - CASSPTTSNTQYF TGTGCCAGCAGCCCCACGACATCAAATACGCAGTATTTT
TRBJ1-1 TRBV25-1 - - CASSDLGEAFF TGTGCCAGCAGTGACCTAGGAGAAGCTTTCTTT
TRBJ1-4 TRBV5-1 - once CASSSVTGLDGEKLFF TGCGCCAGCAGCTCAGTCACAGGGTTAGATGGTGAAAAACTGTTTTTT
TRBJ1-2 TRBV11-2 TRBD1 - CASSLEFHRGRNYGYTF TGTGCCAGCAGCTTAGAATTCCACAGGGGGCGAAACTATGGCTACACCTTC
TRBJ2-1 TRBV11-2 - - CASSSPRGRENEQFF TGTGCCAGCAGCTCCCCCCGAGGCAGGGAAAATGAGCAGTTCTTC
TRBJ2-7 TRBV7-9 - - CASSPGGYEQYF TGTGCCAGCAGCCCCGGCGGGTACGAGCAGTACTTC
TRBJ2-3 TRBV5-8 - few CASTQTEDTQYF TGTGCCAGCACCCAGACAGAGGATACGCAGTATTTT
TRBJ2-3 TRBV6-6 TRBD2 - CASSPRTLAGGLDTQYF TGTGCCAGCAGTCCCCGCACACTAGCGGGGGGGCTGGATACGCAGTATTTT
TRBJ1-2 TRBV29-1 - - CSVGQQNYGYTF TGCAGCGTAGGACAACAAAACTATGGCTACACCTTC
TRBJ1-2 TRBV4-1 - few CASSQVDYGYTF TGCGCCAGCAGCCAAGTCGACTATGGCTACACCTTC
TRBJ2-1 TRBV10-2 TRBD1 - CASRIDRGPYNEQFF TGCGCCAGCAGGATCGACAGGGGGCCATACAATGAGCAGTTCTTC
TRBJ1-1 TRBV6-2/TRBV6-3 TRBD1 - CASSAIPGQRFAEAFF TGTGCCAGCAGTGCCATCCCGGGACAGAGATTCGCTGAAGCTTTCTTT
TRBJ2-3 TRBV30 TRBD2 - CAWRAGGVDTQYF TGTGCCTGGAGGGCGGGGGGCGTGGATACGCAGTATTTT
TRBJ1-2 TRBV6-1 TRBD1 - CASSWPDRGDWGYTF TGTGCCAGCAGTTGGCCGGACAGGGGTGACTGGGGCTACACCTTC
TRBJ2-7 TRBV12-5 TRBD2 - CASGLAGGAYEQYF TGTGCTAGTGGTTTAGCGGGGGGGGCCTACGAGCAGTACTTC
TRBJ1-5 TRBV6-5 - - CASSAEKFSNQPQHF TGTGCCAGCAGCGCCGAGAAATTTAGCAATCAGCCCCAGCATTTT
TRBJ2-7 TRBV18 TRBD1 - CASSPSGGNYEQYF TGTGCCAGCTCACCATCAGGGGGCAATTACGAGCAGTACTTC
TRBJ1-2 TRBV5-1 TRBD1 few CASSPDGQGNYGYTF TGCGCCAGCAGCCCGGACGGACAGGGTAACTATGGCTACACCTTC
TRBJ1-6 TRBV4-1 - - CASSQDYPGPNSPLHF TGCGCCAGCAGCCAAGATTATCCGGGTCCTAATTCACCCCTCCACTTT
TRBJ2-2 TRBV12-3/TRBV12-4 - - CASSLYTGELFF TGTGCCAGCAGTTTATATACCGGGGAGCTGTTTTTT
TRBJ1-1 TRBV14 - - CASSQGLFLTEAFF TGTGCCAGCAGCCAAGGACTTTTCCTCACTGAAGCTTTCTTT
TRBJ2-5 TRBV6-1 - - CASSEYPGRETQYF TGTGCCAGCAGTGAATATCCAGGCAGGGAGACCCAGTACTTC
TRBJ2-6 TRBV19 TRBD2 - CASTPGGTGANVLTF TGTGCCAGTACCCCCGGGGGGACTGGGGCCAACGTCCTGACTTTC
TRBJ1-5 TRBV19 - - CASSHRESNQPQHF TGTGCCAGTAGTCACCGGGAAAGCAATCAGCCCCAGCATTTT
TRBJ1-6 TRBV28 - once CASRSDSPLHF TGTGCCAGCAGATCGGATTCACCCCTCCACTTT
TRBJ1-2 TRBV10-2 TRBD1 - CASRIGQGYGYTF TGCGCCAGCCGGATAGGACAGGGCTATGGCTACACCTTC
TRBJ1-1 TRBV4-2 TRBD1 - CASSQEGIETGEAFF TGTGCCAGCAGCCAAGAGGGGATAGAGACAGGGGAAGCTTTCTTT